This T cell receptor (beta chain) was documented in a study of T cell responses to AZD1222 COVID-19 vaccine. V shed 3 bases and J shed 0 bases, with 11 bases lying between them. Germline V gene sequence: CDR1 KGHSH, CDR2 LQKENI. The CDR3 has 16 amino acids. Repertoires were generated with immunoSEQ multiplex PCR, while TCRdb's copy carries only in-frame clones and drops some. The sample holds roughly 40,000 clones, 88% seen once. Material: peripheral blood, obtained 28 days after the second dose of the MenACWY control vaccine. The source of this sequence is an adult who received the MenACWY meningococcal vaccine as a control. The V call is TRBV18, the J call TRBJ2-2; perhaps TRBD1 as D (5 bases). The CDR3 nucleotides read TGTGCCAGCTCACCGGTACGCAGGGCGAACACCGGGGAGCTGTTTTTT. As protein: CASSPVRRANTGELFF.